This T cell receptor beta chain was sequenced during a study of memory CD4+ T cells and cytomegalovirus serostatus. The wider study: Of the healthy Belgian adults, fewer than 10 were CMV seropositive and 20 to 25 seronegative.

Only in-frame clones appear in the TCRdb table, and some are missing; sequencing was by immunoSEQ multiplex PCR. Of 40,000 to 45,000 clones in the sample, about 76% are singletons; the top ten hold approximately 0.79%. Trimming took off 1 base at V and 8 bases at J, with 10 bases between the two ends. The CDR3 sequence is 13 residues long. Looked up from germline, CDR1 is LGHNA and CDR2 is YSLEER. With regard to this clone: Its antigen remains unidentified.

Regarding the study as a whole: Suggested: most of the CMV-linked TCR signature lies in CD4+ memory cells.

Single viable CD3+CD4+CD8-CD45RO+ cells were sorted as the memory CD4+ T cells. Serostatus was set by detecting CMV pp150, pp28, p38, p52 IgG. After thawing, CD4+ T cells were positively selected. The sample comprised memory CD4+ T cells from blood. This chain links TRBV4-3 with TRBJ2-3, with TRBD2 as a possible D gene (6 bases). This TCR was sampled from an adult in good health and CMV-seronegative. CDR3 sequence reads: CASSQGGSGTQYF. DNA for the CDR3: TGCGCCAGCAGCCAAGGTGGTAGCGGTACGCAGTATTTT.